This T cell receptor beta chain derives from a study of T cell changes during pregnancy in multiple sclerosis. Germline assignment: CDR1 MNHEY and CDR2 SVGAGI. V lost 6 bases, J lost 2 bases, and 10 bases lay in between. The CDR3 runs to 13 residues. Some clones are missing from TCRdb's copy, which holds only in-frame ones; the method was immunoSEQ multiplex PCR. The data show fewer than 60,000 clones, over 90% seen once. The chain links TRBV6-5 to TRBJ1-1, with D possibly matching TRBD1 (5 bases). The TCR sequence derives from a female donor with multiple sclerosis, enrolled in a pregnancy study. The sample in question was CD8+ T cells from peripheral blood mononuclear cells, obtained in the first trimester of pregnancy. CDR3 nucleotides: TGTGCCAGCAGAGGGGCCGGAAACACTGAAGCTTTCTTT. Translating it yields CASRGAGNTEAFF.